This T cell receptor (beta chain) originates from a study of technical replicates of blood from a handful of donors. Looked up from germline, CDR1 is MNHEY and CDR2 is SVGAGI. CDR3 size: 15 residues. Trimming stripped 6 bases from V and 6 bases from J, with 19 bases between. This clone was recorded a few times. Assay used: immunoSEQ multiplex PCR; TCRdb lists only in-frame clones, some missing. The sample records 45,000 to 65,000 clones, 90% to 95% being singletons. V gene TRBV6-5 combines with J gene TRBJ2-3, with a possible D match to TRBD2 (5 bases). The source is a human donor in good health. Some clones in this sample may be carry-over from other donors' samples. The sequencing input was PBMCs. CDR3 in DNA: TGTGCCAGCAGCCCCTCGCCGACCCTAGCCGATACGCAGTATTTT. Translated: CASSPSPTLADTQYF.